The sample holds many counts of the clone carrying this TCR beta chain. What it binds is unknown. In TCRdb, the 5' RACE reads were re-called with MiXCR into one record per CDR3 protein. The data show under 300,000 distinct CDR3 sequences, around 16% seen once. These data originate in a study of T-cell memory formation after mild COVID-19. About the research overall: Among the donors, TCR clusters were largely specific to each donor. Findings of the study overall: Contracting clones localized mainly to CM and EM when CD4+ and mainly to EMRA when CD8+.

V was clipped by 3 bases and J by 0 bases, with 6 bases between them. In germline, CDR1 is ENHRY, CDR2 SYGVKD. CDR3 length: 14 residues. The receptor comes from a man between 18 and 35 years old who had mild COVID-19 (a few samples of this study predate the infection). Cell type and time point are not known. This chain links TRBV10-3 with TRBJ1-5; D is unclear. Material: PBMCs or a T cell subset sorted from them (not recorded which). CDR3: CAISERDSNQPQHF. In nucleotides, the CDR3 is TGTGCCATCAGTGAAAGGGATAGCAATCAGCCCCAGCATTTT.